The entry below describes one T cell receptor beta chain. Trimming removed 4 bases from V and 7 bases from J; junction bases left unmatched: 9. Germline values: CDR1 MGHRA, CDR2 YSYEKL. The CDR3 has 14 amino acids. RNA amounts of about 0.5 to 1 ug underwent reverse transcription with random hexamers. A multiplex approach, immunoSEQ multiplex PCR, amplified TCR beta CDR3 across 54 Vbeta and 13 Jbeta. Using its own MiXCR run on the immunoSEQ multiplex PCR reads, TCRdb lists one record per CDR3 protein. Here the sample spans 400,000 or so distinct CDR3 sequences, more than 80% being singletons. Negative isolation was applied to CD8+ and CD4+ T cells, and FACS enrichment was applied to TEMRA cells. This sample is drawn from a study of CD8 T cells in Susac syndrome.

The receptor comes from a human donor with multiple sclerosis. The rearrangement uses TRBV4-1 and TRBJ1-1; 7 bases fit TRBD1. Sequencing was performed on CD8+ T cells from PBMCs. The CDR3 DNA reads TGCGCCAGCAGCCGATCGGGACAGAGTCTTGAAGCTTTCTTT. Its protein product is CASSRSGQSLEAFF.